These 22 T cell receptor beta chains were all obtained from the same sample, sequenced in a study of T cell responses to AZD1222 COVID-19 vaccine (dated by TCRdb to the early 2020s). Libraries were prepared through the immunoSEQ multiplex PCR assay. In its TCRdb copy, this immuneACCESS table keeps in-frame sequences only and misses some clones. Where compared with another copy, unresolved V genes explain less than half of these, and the others have no known cause. The sample contains approximately 190,000 clones, approximately 91% of them found a single time. The top ten hold nearly 1% of the sample. Explained via the paper, the time point label denotes: baseline before first vaccination. The material sequenced was peripheral blood, taken on day 0 of AZD1222 vaccination. The receptors were gathered from an adult in good health.

This chain connects TRBV18 to TRBJ1-1, with a weak D call TRBD1 (5 bases). The CDR3 totals 16 residues. Trimming left V 3 bases short and J 1 base short, with 15 bases between. CDR1 and CDR2 from the germline V gene are KGHSH and LQKENI. This chain's CDR3 is CASSPAVGDPNTEAFF. In DNA, the CDR3 is TGTGCCAGCTCACCTGCGGTGGGGGATCCGAACACTGAAGCTTTCTTT.

The chain combines TRBV27 with TRBJ2-7, with no clear D. With 3 bases removed from V and 0 bases from J, the gap between germline ends came to 12 bases. This CDR3 contains 15 residues. Germline assignment: CDR1 MNHEY and CDR2 SMNVEV (reference sequence). The CDR3 loop reads CASSFAFGSSYEQYF. CDR3 in DNA: TGTGCCAGCAGTTTCGCTTTCGGTTCCTCCTACGAGCAGTACTTC.

V and J are TRBV28 and TRBJ1-2, with 9 bases fitting TRBD1. Per germline, CDR1 MDHEN and CDR2 SYDVKM. The CDR3 loop spans 17 amino acids. The junction had 13 bases not matched to a gene; V was cut back by 5 bases and J by 3 bases. For the CDR3, the DNA is TGTGCCAGCAGTACGGACAGGGGTGTGCCTTGGCACTATGGCTACACCTTC. Encoded protein: CASSTDRGVPWHYGYTF.

J is TRBJ1-1 and V is TRBV7-2, with D uncertain. The CDR3 length is 16 residues. Germline assignment: CDR1 SGHTA and CDR2 FQGNSA. V was shortened by 0 bases and J by 5 bases, with 16 bases between the two germline ends. CDR3 sequence: CASSLAGLGIRTEAFF. The CDR3 region has the DNA TGTGCCAGCAGCTTAGCGGGTTTGGGGATTCGGACTGAAGCTTTCTTT. The full variable domain, completed using reference TRBV7-2 and TRBJ1-1, is GAGVSQSPSNKVTEKGKDVELRCDPISGHTALYWYRQSLGQGLEFLIYFQGNSAPDKSGLPSDRFSAERTGGSVSTLTIQRTQQEDSAVYLCASSLAGLGIRTEAFFGQGTRLTVV.

The chain is built from TRBV2 and TRBJ2-5, with D possibly TRBD2 on 6 matching bases. Germline CDR1 reads SNHLY; CDR2 reads FYNNEI. V was cut by 4 bases and J by 4 bases, with 22 bases left in between. This CDR3 spans 17 amino acids. The DNA for the CDR3 is TGTGCCAGCAGTGGGGCTAGCGAGTACGGTTTAGGAGAGACCCAGTACTTC. Residues: CASSGASEYGLGETQYF.

The rearrangement uses TRBV7-2 and TRBJ2-7; 7 bases agree with TRBD2. CDR3 length equals 14 residues. The trim removed 5 bases at V and 3 bases at J, leaving 7 bases unmatched. Germline lookup yields CDR1 SGHTA and CDR2 FQGNSA. Written as DNA, the CDR3 is TGTGCCAGCAGCCAGCGACTAGCAAACTACGAGCAGTACTTC. It yields the protein CASSQRLANYEQYF.

The V gene is TRBV3-1 (or the pseudogene TRBV3-2), the J gene TRBJ2-6; 11 positions agree with TRBD1. From germline, CDR1 is LGHDT and CDR2 YNNKEL (reference sequence). The CDR3 contains 16 residues. V trimming: 4 bases; J trimming: 4 bases; junction bases outside the gene matches: 3. CDR3 protein: CASSRDRGFGANVLTF. CDR3 DNA sequence: TGTGCCAGCAGCCGGGACAGGGGGTTCGGGGCCAACGTCCTGACTTTC.

This clone was observed a single time. CDR3 in DNA: TGTGCCAGCAGCCCCGTGATGGGGACCCCGGGGGAGCAGTACTTC. Translating gives CASSPVMGTPGEQYF. This chain connects TRBV7-9 to TRBJ2-7; TRBD1 or TRBD2 may be the D gene (5 bases each). Germline CDR1 reads SEHNR; CDR2 reads FQNEAQ (reference sequence). The CDR3 spans 15 residues. Deletions cut 5 bases from V and 7 bases from J, with 21 bases between.

This clone has just a few counts. The chain is built from TRBV5-1 and TRBJ2-7; 13 bases line up with TRBD2. The CDR3 is made up of 17 amino acids. V dropped 1 base and J dropped 6; count of bases not matched to a gene: 10. Germline CDR1 SGHRS, CDR2 YFSETQ. The CDR3 DNA reads as TGCGCCAGCAGCTTGCAACCACGGACTAGCGGGAGTTCCGAGCAGTACTTC. This gives the protein CASSLQPRTSGSSEQYF. Full variable domain (remainder filled in from reference TRBV5-1 and TRBJ2-7): KAGVTQTPRYLIKTRGQQVTLSCSPISGHRSVSWYQQTPGQGLQFLFEYFSETQRNKGNFPGRFSGRQFSNSRSEMNVSTLELGDSALYLCASSLQPRTSGSSEQYFGPGTRLTVT.

This clone was counted many times. This chain joins TRBV7-9 and TRBJ1-3; D unclear. The germline V and J ends were trimmed by 5 bases and 5 bases, with 16 bases remaining between them. CDR3 length equals 15 residues. CDR1 is SEHNR, CDR2 FQNEAQ, per germline (reference sequence). The CDR3 is CASSLTLGYRNTIYF. DNA of the CDR3: TGTGCCAGCAGCCTTACCTTGGGGTATAGAAACACCATATATTTT.

V and J are TRBV28 and TRBJ1-2; D gene uncertain. With 9 bases removed from V and 6 bases from J, the gap between germline ends came to 17 bases. From germline, CDR1 is MDHEN and CDR2 SYDVKM. CDR3 size: 13 residues. The CDR3 bases are TGTGCCAGTAACCGATTGGTGGTTCATGGCTACACCTTC. Translated, it gives CASNRLVVHGYTF.

This chain links TRBV7-8 with TRBJ1-2; TRBD1 is a possible D gene (6 bases). Germline V gives CDR1 SGHVS, CDR2 FQNEAQ. The CDR3 contains 12 residues. Trimming cost V 5 bases and J 5 bases, with 9 bases left between them. CDR3 coding DNA: TGTGCCAGCAGCGGGCAGGGGTATGGCTACACCTTC. It is translated as CASSGQGYGYTF.

This chain uses TRBV13 with TRBJ2-5, with D unresolved. The germline gives CDR1 PRHDT, CDR2 FYEKMQ (reference sequence). The CDR3 sequence is 16 residues long. Trimming pared 0 bases from V and 1 base from J, leaving 12 bases between. CDR3 in amino acids: CASSLGPQTLQETQYF. The CDR3 bases are TGTGCCAGCAGCTTAGGTCCTCAGACCCTCCAAGAGACCCAGTACTTC. The full variable domain, in which reference TRBV13 and TRBJ2-5 provide the parts outside the CDR3, is AAGVIQSPRHLIKEKRETATLKCYPIPRHDTVYWYQQGPGQDPQFLISFYEKMQSDKGSIPDRFSAQQFSDYHSELNMSSLELGDSALYFCASSLGPQTLQETQYFGPGTRLLVL.

The genes are TRBV20-1 and TRBJ2-3; D is unresolved. Looked up from germline, CDR1 is DFQATT and CDR2 is SNEGSKA (reference sequence). The CDR3 consists of 11 residues. Trimming removed 3 bases from V and 4 bases from J, with 5 bases in between. The CDR3 protein is CSASTSDTQYF. The CDR3 bases are TGCAGTGCTAGTACCTCAGATACGCAGTATTTT.

The chain employs TRBV18 and TRBJ2-1; 15 positions agree with TRBD2. Losses at the gene ends were 5 bases for V and 8 bases for J; bases not matched to a gene: 13. This CDR3 region has 18 residues. Germline V CDR1 and CDR2: KGHSH, LQKENI. The CDR3 is CASSEKLPGLAGGHEQFF. The CDR3 DNA reads as TGTGCCAGCTCAGAAAAATTACCGGGACTAGCGGGGGGACATGAGCAGTTCTTC.

This chain joins TRBV5-8 and TRBJ1-2; D is unresolved. Germline CDR1 reads SGHTS; CDR2 reads YDEGEE. Trimming left V 0 bases short and J 4 bases short, with 10 bases between. CDR3 length equals 14 residues. The CDR3: CASSLGSDLYGYTF. CDR3 bases: TGTGCCAGCAGCTTGGGCAGCGACCTCTATGGCTACACCTTC.

This chain joins TRBV18 and TRBJ2-7; the D gene is possibly TRBD1 (5 bases). This CDR3 contains 14 residues. Per germline, CDR1 KGHSH and CDR2 LQKENI. The ends were cut back, 4 bases at V and 4 bases at J, with 14 bases in the middle. For the CDR3, the DNA is TGTGCCAGCTCACGGCAGGGTTTTTCGTACGAGCAGTACTTC. It yields the protein CASSRQGFSYEQYF.

The chain combines TRBV27 with TRBJ2-1; weak D call: TRBD2 (6 bases). The CDR3 runs 15 residues. Between the trimmed V and J ends, which lost 5 bases and 1 base, there was a span of 12 bases. Germline CDR1 and CDR2: MNHEY and SMNVEV (reference sequence). CDR3 in amino acids: CASSGGGGSYNEQFF. In DNA, the CDR3 is TGTGCCAGCAGTGGGGGAGGTGGGTCCTACAATGAGCAGTTCTTC.

This sequence joins TRBV27 and TRBJ2-7; 11 bases fit TRBD2. Germline assignment: CDR1 MNHEY and CDR2 SMNVEV (reference sequence). The CDR3 consists of 17 residues. V gave up 0 bases and J gave up 2 bases; unmatched junction bases: 6. The DNA for the CDR3 is TGTGCCAGCAGTTTATCGGGACTAGCGGTATCTCCCTACGAGCAGTACTTC. Protein sequence: CASSLSGLAVSPYEQYF.

The chain links TRBV11-2 to TRBJ2-7; 8 bases match TRBD2. Germline V gene sequence: CDR1 SGHAT, CDR2 FQNNGV. This CDR3 is 15 amino acids long. V gave up 4 bases and J gave up 2 bases; unmatched junction bases: 7. The DNA for the CDR3 is TGTGCCAGCAGCTCCCCCGGGACTAGTGCCTACGAGCAGTACTTC. It codes for CASSSPGTSAYEQYF.

The chain is built from TRBV3-1 (or the pseudogene TRBV3-2) and TRBJ2-7, with a weak D call TRBD2 (7 bases). The ends were cut back, 5 bases at V and 7 bases at J, with 18 bases in the middle. The CDR3 covers 14 residues. Germline CDR1 reads LGHDT; CDR2 reads YNNKEL (reference sequence). As DNA, the CDR3 is TGTGCCAGCAGCGAGACTAGCCGTAGGGGGGAGCAGTACTTC. Translating it yields CASSETSRRGEQYF.

This clone appeared once. The V and J genes are TRBV5-6 and TRBJ1-1, with D uncertain. V shed 0 bases and J shed 1 base, with 10 bases lying between them. Germline CDR1 is SGHDT and CDR2 is YYEEEE. The CDR3 is 15 amino acids. The chain's CDR3 is CASSLGRSKNTEAFF. For the CDR3, the DNA is TGTGCCAGCAGCTTGGGACGGTCGAAGAACACTGAAGCTTTCTTT.